These 11 T cell receptor beta chains were all obtained from the same sample, sequenced in a study of T cells after yellow fever vaccination (dated by TCRdb to 2018 to 2020). Receptor libraries were prepared by 5' RACE. Data came from an Illumina HiSeq 2500. TCRdb reworked the public reads: Q25 trimming with fastp, MiXCR clone assembly, productive beta chains retained. One record per CDR3 amino acid sequence lists the most common genes and DNA. Here the sample has 300,000 to 400,000 distinct CDR3 sequences; about 9.5% occur a single time. The biggest ten clones account for more than 15% of the sample. Interpreted using the paper, the treatment or condition label stands for: live attenuated yellow fever vaccine strain. The material was PBMCs, obtained on the day of the first yellow fever vaccination. The receptors derive from a man between 18 and 29 years old who received the YFV17D yellow fever vaccine.

This clonotype was observed at least ten times. V and J are TRBV6-2 or TRBV6-3 and TRBJ2-1, with 14 bases identical to TRBD2. The ends lost 6 bases at V and 8 bases at J; junction bases unmatched: 6. There are 15 residues in the CDR3. Germline CDR1 reads MNHEY; CDR2 reads SVGEGT. CDR3 amino acids: CASRRLAGGPDEQFF. The CDR3 nucleotides are TGTGCCAGCAGACGACTAGCGGGGGGGCCGGATGAGCAGTTCTTC.

This clonotype has a count of ten or more. The chain recombines TRBV20-1 with TRBJ2-2; 7 nucleotides line up with TRBD2. This CDR3 spans 14 amino acids. The V gene's germline CDR1 is DFQATT and CDR2 SNEGSKA (reference sequence). Germline trimming cut 5 bases from V and 0 bases from J; bases unmatched to any gene: 3. CDR3 nucleotides: TGCAGTGCTCTAGCGGAGACGAACACCGGGGAGCTGTTTTTT. This encodes CSALAETNTGELFF.

This clonotype occurred many times. The gene calls are TRBV4-1 and TRBJ1-3, with a possible D match to TRBD1 (6 bases). V shed 4 bases and J shed 0 bases, with 16 bases lying between them. The CDR3 covers 17 residues. CDR1 is MGHRA, CDR2 YSYEKL, per germline. The CDR3 spells CASSPPGGSSSGNTIYF. CDR3 DNA sequence: TGCGCCAGCAGCCCCCCCGGGGGCAGCTCCTCTGGAAACACCATATATTTT.

To note about this clonotype: A read error may produce the germline difference seen at one junction end. The V and J genes are TRBV24-1 and TRBJ1-2; D is perhaps TRBD1 (6 bases). This CDR3 has 13 residues. Germline lookup yields CDR1 KGHDR and CDR2 SFDVKD. DNA of the CDR3: TGTGCCACCCAAAGACAGGCAGGGAATGGCTACATCTTC. This sequence encodes CATQRQAGNGYIF.

At least ten counts were recorded for this clonotype. The chain links TRBV18 to TRBJ2-1; 9 bases line up with TRBD1. The CDR3 contains 16 residues. The germline V gene has CDR1 KGHSH and CDR2 LQKENI. V shed 0 bases and J 10 bases; nucleotides not matched to a gene: 10. Written as DNA, the CDR3 is TGTGCCAGCTCACCACCGGCCACAGGGGGCGCGGAGGAGCAGTTCTTC. Translating it yields CASSPPATGGAEEQFF.

Only a few counts were recorded for this clonotype. J is TRBJ2-3 and V is TRBV5-1; TRBD1 aligns across 8 bases. The length of the CDR3 is 16 residues. V was pared by 4 bases and J by 4 bases, with 11 bases of the junction left unmatched. Germline CDR1 SGHRS, CDR2 YFSETQ. CDR3 residues: CASSPGRTGLADTQYF. The CDR3 DNA reads TGCGCCAGCAGCCCAGGTAGGACAGGGTTGGCAGATACGCAGTATTTT.

The table lists this clonotype with many counts. The chain combines TRBV9 with TRBJ1-2; 7 positions match TRBD1. This CDR3 has 14 amino acids. The ends lost 3 bases at V and 10 bases at J; junction bases unmatched: 12. Germline CDR1 SGDLS, CDR2 YYNGEE. This CDR3 reads CASSAFRDSTSYTF. CDR3 nucleotide sequence: TGTGCCAGCAGCGCCTTCCGGGACAGCACATCCTACACCTTC.

The chain has TRBV7-2 and TRBJ1-3, with D possibly TRBD1 on 6 matching bases. The length of the CDR3 is 16 residues. Trimming took off 3 bases at V and 4 bases at J, with 16 bases between the two ends. Per the germline V gene, CDR1 is SGHTA and CDR2 is FQGNSA. The CDR3 here is CASSFARGAQGNTIYF. Here the CDR3 DNA reads TGTGCCAGCAGCTTTGCGCGGGGGGCGCAGGGAAACACCATATATTTT.

J is TRBJ2-7 and V is TRBV3-1; D is uncertain. The germline V gene has CDR1 LGHDT and CDR2 YNNKEL (reference sequence). Trimming pared 1 base from V and 3 bases from J, leaving 16 bases between. This CDR3 contains 16 residues. The chain's CDR3 is CASSQVMTPPIYEQYF. CDR3 sequence (DNA): TGTGCCAGCAGCCAAGTAATGACCCCTCCTATCTACGAGCAGTACTTC.

V is TRBV9 and J is TRBJ1-3, with D perhaps TRBD1 (5 bases). Germline V gene sequence: CDR1 SGDLS, CDR2 YYNGEE. The CDR3 has 17 residues. The V end was cut by 0 bases, the J end by 8 bases, with 21 bases between. The CDR3 reads CASSVGRASGVIDTIYF. The CDR3 DNA reads TGTGCCAGCAGCGTAGGTAGGGCATCGGGGGTAATCGACACCATATATTTT.

This rearrangement joins TRBV20-1 to TRBJ1-2; maybe TRBD1 (5 bases). V lost 0 bases, J lost 7 bases, and 18 bases lay in between. CDR3 length: 15 residues. The germline gives CDR1 DFQATT, CDR2 SNEGSKA (reference sequence). The CDR3 DNA reads as TGCAGTGCTAGAGATTCTCGGGGGGAAGTGGGTGGCTACACCTTC. Translation: CSARDSRGEVGGYTF.